The 25 T cell receptor beta chains below come from one sample, sequenced in a study of identical twins' blood T cells. Each CDR3 protein gets one entry after TCRdb re-called the 5' RACE reads with MiXCR. The sample records 350,000 to 400,000 distinct CDR3 sequences, under 30% being singletons. Material for sequencing was PBMCs. These receptors were obtained from a woman aged 18 to 55 in good health.

In this sample, this clonotype turned up a few times. This sequence may be a read error, since a much larger clone differs from it by one base. This rearrangement joins TRBV20-1 to TRBJ2-5, with 8 nucleotides matching TRBD1. In germline, CDR1 is DFQATT, CDR2 SNEGSKA (reference sequence). The CDR3 extends over 15 amino acids. The CDR3 protein is CSASSGGAFAEIQYF. The CDR3 nucleotides are TGCAGTGCTAGCTCAGGGGGCGCGTTCGCTGAGATCCAGTACTTC.

CDR3 sequence: CASSFQGRGGQPQHF. The CDR3 DNA follows: TGTGCCAGCAGTTTTCAGGGGCGAGGAGGTCAGCCCCAGCATTTT. V usage is TRBV12-3 or TRBV12-4 and J usage is TRBJ1-5; D may be TRBD1 (6 bases). The CDR3 sequence is 15 residues long. V was shortened by 3 bases and J by 6 bases, with 15 bases between the two germline ends.

In its sample, this clonotype was seen a few times. This sequence joins TRBV3-1 and TRBJ1-5; 7 bases line up with TRBD1. The junction had 9 bases not matched to a gene; V was cut back by 7 bases and J by 3 bases. This CDR3 region has 15 residues. CDR1 and CDR2 from the germline V gene are LGHDT and YNNKEL (reference sequence). The CDR3 protein is CASKYGTGANQPQHF. CDR3 DNA sequence: TGTGCCAGCAAGTATGGAACAGGGGCCAATCAGCCCCAGCATTTT.

Details on this clonotype: Its ends do not fully match the called genes, so a read error is possible. The CDR3 nucleotides read TGTGCCGGCAGTTACTCCCCGAATCAGCCCCAGCATTTT. Amino acids: CAGSYSPNQPQHF. V is TRBV6-5 and J is TRBJ1-5; D gene unclear. The germline CDR1 and CDR2 sequences are MNHEY and SVGAGI. The CDR3 loop spans 13 amino acids.

This chain joins TRBV12-3 or TRBV12-4 and TRBJ1-1, with D unresolved. Trimming took 6 bases from V and 2 from J, leaving 13 bases between them. The CDR3 consists of 14 residues. The CDR3 sequence is CASSPLAGNTEAFF. CDR3 in DNA: TGTGCCAGCAGCCCCCTTGCGGGCAACACTGAAGCTTTCTTT.

The V gene is TRBV27, the J gene TRBJ1-6; no clear D gene. The V gene lost 3 bases and the J gene lost 0 bases, with 9 bases spanning the gap. The length of the CDR3 is 16 residues. Germline loops: CDR1 MNHEY, CDR2 SMNVEV (reference sequence). In nucleotides, the CDR3 is TGTGCCAGCAGTTTCGAAAGCAGCTCCTATAATTCACCCCTCCACTTT. Amino acids: CASSFESSSYNSPLHF.

The rearrangement links TRBV11-2 to TRBJ2-2, with no clear D. The CDR3 consists of 17 residues. Germline CDR1 is SGHAT and CDR2 is FQNNGV. Trimming stripped 0 bases from V and 6 bases from J, with 17 bases between. The CDR3, as DNA: TGTGCCAGCAGCTTAGAGTGGACGGAATATATATCCGGGGAGCTGTTTTTT. This encodes CASSLEWTEYISGELFF. Filled out from reference TRBV11-2 and TRBJ2-2, the complete variable domain reads EAGVAQSPRYKIIEKRQSVAFWCNPISGHATLYWYQQILGQGPKLLIQFQNNGVVDDSQLPKDRFSAERLKGVDSTLKIQPAKLEDSAVYLCASSLEWTEYISGELFFGEGSRLTVL.

The chain is built from TRBV9 and TRBJ2-2; a possible D gene is TRBD1 (6 bases). The V gene's germline CDR1 is SGDLS and CDR2 YYNGEE. There are 14 residues in the CDR3. V lost 9 bases to trimming and J lost 2 bases, with 14 bases between them. The DNA of the CDR3 is TGTGCCATACCCGGGACAAAAAACACCGGGGAGCTGTTTTTT. Encoded protein: CAIPGTKNTGELFF. Drawing the rest from reference TRBV9 and TRBJ2-2, the complete variable domain is DSGVTQTPKHLITATGQRVTLRCSPRSGDLSVYWYQQSLDQGLQFLIQYYNGEERAKGNILERFSAQQFPDLHSELNLSSLELGDSALYFCAIPGTKNTGELFFGEGSRLTVL.

This clonotype has at least ten counts. This sequence joins TRBV10-3 and TRBJ1-6; 9 bases map to TRBD1. The CDR3 sequence is 17 residues long. Germline loops: CDR1 ENHRY, CDR2 SYGVKD. After removal of 4 bases from V and 0 bases from J, the junction contained 4 bases not matched to a gene. The CDR3 sequence is CAISGTGAPSYNSPLHF. In DNA form, the CDR3 reads TGTGCCATCAGTGGGACAGGGGCCCCCTCCTATAATTCACCCCTCCACTTT.

This clonotype was seen a handful of times. The chain couples TRBV19 to TRBJ1-6; no clear D gene. The CDR3 consists of 13 residues. Trimming shortened V by 5 bases and J by 14 bases, and 16 bases separated the two germline ends. CDR1 and CDR2 from the germline V gene are LNHDA and SQIVND (reference sequence). The chain's CDR3 is CASSDSRKRALHF. The CDR3, as DNA: TGTGCCAGTAGTGACTCACGCAAAAGGGCCCTCCACTTT.

V and J are TRBV13 and TRBJ1-1, with D unresolved. Germline V gene lookup returns CDR1 PRHDT and CDR2 FYEKMQ (reference sequence). V lost 10 bases, J lost 7 bases, and 16 bases lay in between. CDR3 length equals 12 residues. The CDR3 nucleotides read TGTGCCACCAAGCTTCTAAAGGATGAAGCTTTCTTT. This translates into CATKLLKDEAFF.

This CDR3 is CASSLGTGHGYTF. CDR3 in DNA: TGTGCCAGCAGCTTAGGGACAGGCCATGGCTACACCTTC. The V gene is TRBV11-2, the J gene TRBJ1-2; 7 bases align to TRBD1. V was pared by 1 base and J by 6 bases, with 2 bases of the junction left unmatched. This CDR3 comprises 13 residues. The germline V gene has CDR1 SGHAT and CDR2 FQNNGV.

This chain links TRBV10-3 with TRBJ1-1; D ambiguous. This CDR3 has 12 amino acids. Per the germline V gene, CDR1 is ENHRY and CDR2 is SYGVKD. Trimming removed 5 bases at V and 6 bases at J, with 10 bases between. DNA of the CDR3: TGTGCCATCAGTCCCGGGCCGTCTGAAGCTTTCTTT. Amino acid sequence: CAISPGPSEAFF.

Of note for this clonotype: At one boundary the junction diverges from the germline segment, which might be a read error. This chain joins TRBV19 and TRBJ1-5; the D is unclear. CDR1 is LNHDA, CDR2 SQIVND, per germline (reference sequence). This CDR3 has 14 residues. The CDR3 nucleotides read TGTGCCAGTAGTCCGTTATTGGGTATCCAGCTCCAGCATTTT. This sequence encodes CASSPLLGIQLQHF.

The chain has TRBV5-1 and TRBJ2-1, with 14 bases aligning to TRBD2. The CDR3 sequence is 17 residues long. Losses at the gene ends were 2 bases for V and 10 bases for J; bases not matched to a gene: 11. Germline CDR1 SGHRS, CDR2 YFSETQ. The CDR3 reads CASSFQPGLAGAEEQFF. The CDR3 DNA follows: TGCGCCAGCAGCTTCCAACCGGGACTAGCGGGAGCAGAAGAGCAGTTCTTC.

The gene calls are TRBV12-3 or TRBV12-4 and TRBJ2-7; the match to TRBD2 covers 10 bases. Trimming cost V 6 bases and J 4 bases; bases outside gene matches: 9. The CDR3 length is 15 residues. CDR3 amino acids: CASRRSSSGRYEQYF. CDR3 DNA: TGTGCCAGCAGGCGATCATCTAGCGGGAGATACGAGCAGTACTTC.

The chain joins TRBV24-1 to TRBJ2-3; no firm D call. The CDR3 length is 12 residues. V lost 7 bases and J 0 bases, leaving 4 bases between the germline ends. CDR1 KGHDR and CDR2 SFDVKD come from the germline V gene. CDR3 DNA sequence: TGTGCCACCAGAGGTAGCACAGATACGCAGTATTTT. Amino acids: CATRGSTDTQYF.

Worth noting for this clonotype: Sequence at one end of the junction differs from germline and may be a read error. The J gene is TRBJ2-3, the V gene TRBV6-6; the match to TRBD2 covers 10 bases. CDR1 is MNHNY and CDR2 is SVGAGI in the germline V gene (reference sequence). The CDR3 sequence is 14 residues long. The CDR3 sequence: CAGSGRAGTDTQCF. CDR3 sequence (DNA): TGTGCGGGGAGCGGGAGGGCCGGCACAGATACGCAGTGTTTT.

This clonotype came up many times. The chain employs TRBV3-1 and TRBJ1-1, with 8 bases identical to TRBD1. The CDR3 spans 13 residues. Looked up from germline, CDR1 is LGHDT and CDR2 is YNNKEL (reference sequence). V was clipped by 4 bases and J by 5 bases; unmatched bases: 3. The CDR3 loop is CASSLTGETEAFF. The CDR3 coding sequence is TGTGCCAGCAGCCTGACAGGGGAGACTGAAGCTTTCTTT.

The rearrangement uses TRBV6-2 or TRBV6-3 and TRBJ1-1, with D possibly being TRBD1 (5 bases). V was pared by 0 bases and J by 5 bases, with 10 bases between. CDR1 is MNHEY and CDR2 is SVGEGT in the germline V gene. CDR3 length: 14 amino acids. CDR3 nucleotides: TGTGCCAGCAGTTACTCGCCAGGGAGTACTGAAGCTTTCTTT. Translating it yields CASSYSPGSTEAFF.

On this clonotype itself: No conserved phenylalanine or tryptophan ends this CDR3, so it is likely a read error. The chain recombines TRBV20-1 with TRBJ1-2; 7 bases match TRBD1. Trimming cost V 5 bases and J 5 bases; bases outside gene matches: 11. The CDR3 consists of 14 residues. Germline CDR1 DFQATT, CDR2 SNEGSKA (reference sequence). In DNA form, the CDR3 reads TGCAGTGCTCCTCCTACAGGGGAGGATTATGGCTACACCCTC. It translates to CSAPPTGEDYGYTL.

This clonotype was counted only a few times. One end of the junction fails to match germline, which may point to a read error. The J gene is TRBJ2-3, the V gene TRBV7-7; D remains unclear. CDR1 and CDR2 (germline): SSHAT, FNYEAQ (reference sequence). The CDR3 has 13 amino acids. The CDR3 loop is CASSKEYTDTQYF. CDR3 coding DNA: TGTGCTAGCAGCAAGGAGTACACAGATACGCAGTATTTT.

There are many counts of this clonotype. This chain links TRBV9 with TRBJ1-2; perhaps TRBD1 as D (5 bases). V shed 0 bases and J shed 4 bases, with 10 bases lying between them. CDR1 SGDLS and CDR2 YYNGEE come from the germline V gene. The CDR3 has 14 residues. Here the CDR3 reads CASSVGGTGYGYTF. CDR3 coding DNA: TGTGCCAGCAGCGTAGGAGGGACGGGCTATGGCTACACCTTC.

The rearrangement links TRBV5-1 to TRBJ1-1, with a possible D match to TRBD1 (5 bases). The CDR3 loop spans 17 amino acids. The germline V gene encodes CDR1 SGHRS and CDR2 YFSETQ. Trimming stripped 0 bases from V and 2 bases from J, with 17 bases between. The CDR3 protein is CASSLDAGAGTNTEAFF. As DNA, the CDR3 is TGCGCCAGCAGCTTGGATGCCGGGGCAGGTACAAACACTGAAGCTTTCTTT.

This chain connects TRBV30 to TRBJ2-5, with a tentative D call TRBD1 (5 bases). Trimming removed 0 bases from V and 5 bases from J, with 10 bases in between. The CDR3 runs 13 residues. CDR1 is GTSNPN, CDR2 SVGIG, per germline (reference sequence). CDR3: CAWSVGRVETQYF. The CDR3 coding sequence is TGTGCCTGGAGTGTCGGCAGGGTTGAGACCCAGTACTTC.